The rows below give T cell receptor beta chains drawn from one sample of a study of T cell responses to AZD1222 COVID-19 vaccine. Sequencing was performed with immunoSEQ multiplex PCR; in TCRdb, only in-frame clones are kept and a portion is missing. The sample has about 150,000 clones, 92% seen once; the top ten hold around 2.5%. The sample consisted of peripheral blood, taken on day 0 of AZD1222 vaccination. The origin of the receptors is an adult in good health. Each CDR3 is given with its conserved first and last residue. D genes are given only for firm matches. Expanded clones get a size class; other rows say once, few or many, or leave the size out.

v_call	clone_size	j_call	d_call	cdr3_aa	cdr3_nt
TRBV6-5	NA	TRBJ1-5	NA	CASSYLGFGQPQHF	TGTGCCAGCAGTTACCTGGGGTTCGGTCAGCCCCAGCATTTT
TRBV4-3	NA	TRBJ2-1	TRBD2	CASSQDGSSGTYNEQFF	TGCGCCAGCAGCCAAGATGGGAGTAGCGGGACCTACAATGAGCAGTTCTTC
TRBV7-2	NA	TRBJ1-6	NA	CASSSLPPGGNSPLHF	TGTGCCAGCAGCTCTCTACCCCCGGGGGGTAATTCACCCCTCCACTTT
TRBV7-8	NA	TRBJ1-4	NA	CASSSPQSATNEKLFF	TGTGCCAGCAGCTCCCCTCAGAGTGCAACTAATGAAAAACTGTTTTTT
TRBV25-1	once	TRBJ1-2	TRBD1	CASSDYDRAYGYTF	TGTGCCAGCAGTGATTATGACAGGGCCTATGGCTACACCTTC
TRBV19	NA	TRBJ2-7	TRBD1	CASKPGQGAYEQYF	TGTGCCAGTAAACCGGGACAGGGCGCCTACGAGCAGTACTTC
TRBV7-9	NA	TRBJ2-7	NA	CASSFTGEYEQYF	TGTGCCAGCAGCTTCACGGGGGAGTACGAGCAGTACTTC
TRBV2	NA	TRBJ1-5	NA	CASSAQGQPQHF	TGTGCCAGCAGTGCACAGGGACAGCCCCAGCATTTT
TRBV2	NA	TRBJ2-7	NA	CASLVVYEQYF	TGTGCCAGTCTCGTGGTCTACGAGCAGTACTTC
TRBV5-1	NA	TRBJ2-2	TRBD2	CATGQGLAGSNTGELFF	TGCGCCACCGGGCAGGGCCTAGCGGGTTCGAACACCGGGGAGCTGTTTTTT
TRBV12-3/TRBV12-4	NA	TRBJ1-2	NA	CASALGGGYGYTF	TGTGCCAGCGCCTTGGGGGGGGGCTATGGCTACACCTTC
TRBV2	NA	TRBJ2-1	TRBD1	CASSHRAGGDEQFF	TGTGCCAGCAGCCATCGGGCAGGGGGCGATGAGCAGTTCTTC
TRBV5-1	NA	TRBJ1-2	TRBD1	CASSLEGGRYGYTF	TGCGCCAGCAGTTTGGAAGGGGGCAGATATGGCTACACCTTC
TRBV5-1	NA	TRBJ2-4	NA	CASSLGPDPNIQYF	TGCGCCAGCAGCTTGGGACCAGATCCAAACATTCAGTACTTC
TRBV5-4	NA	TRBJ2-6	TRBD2	CASSLGQAGGSGANVLTF	TGTGCCAGCAGCTTGGGTCAAGCGGGGGGGTCTGGGGCCAACGTCCTGACTTTC
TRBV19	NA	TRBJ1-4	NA	CASSTRPATNEKLFF	TGTGCCAGTAGTACTCGACCAGCAACTAATGAAAAACTGTTTTTT
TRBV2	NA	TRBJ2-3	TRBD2	CASSLSGTSRTDTQYF	TGTGCCAGCAGTTTGTCCGGGACTAGCCGCACAGATACGCAGTATTTT
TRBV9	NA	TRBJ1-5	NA	CASSKGTTGPQHF	TGTGCCAGCAGCAAGGGGACTACGGGGCCCCAGCATTTT
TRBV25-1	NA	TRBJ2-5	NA	CASSRGQGGVETQYF	TGTGCCAGCAGTCGCGGTCAGGGCGGAGTAGAGACCCAGTACTTC
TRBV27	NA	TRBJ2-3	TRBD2	CASRGPGTSDVLPSTDTQYF	TGTGCCAGCAGGGGCCCCGGGACTAGTGATGTCCTCCCTAGCACAGATACGCAGTATTTT
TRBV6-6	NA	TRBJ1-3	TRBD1	CASSPRTGRNSGNTIYF	TGTGCCAGCAGTCCCCGGACAGGAAGAAACTCTGGAAACACCATATATTTT
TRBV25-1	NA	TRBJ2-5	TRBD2	CASRGTSRAETQYF	TGTGCCAGCAGAGGGACTAGCAGGGCGGAGACCCAGTACTTC
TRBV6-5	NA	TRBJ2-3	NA	CASSYYPRSTDTQYF	TGTGCCAGCAGTTACTATCCTAGGAGCACAGATACGCAGTATTTT
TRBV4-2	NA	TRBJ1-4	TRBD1	CASSQERTGNEKLFF	TGTGCCAGCAGCCAAGAACGGACAGGGAATGAAAAACTGTTTTTT
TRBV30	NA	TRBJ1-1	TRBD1	CAWRSHLPGQGLRAVTEAFF	TGTGCCTGGAGGTCACACCTTCCGGGACAGGGCTTACGGGCGGTCACTGAAGCTTTCTTT
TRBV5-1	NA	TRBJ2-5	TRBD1	CASSARQGSETQYF	TGCGCCAGCAGCGCGAGACAGGGTTCAGAGACCCAGTACTTC
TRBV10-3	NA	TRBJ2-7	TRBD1	CAISDTGGPYEQYF	TGTGCCATCAGTGATACAGGGGGTCCCTACGAGCAGTACTTC
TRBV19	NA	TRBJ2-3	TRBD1	CASSSRGGTGVTDTQYF	TGTGCCAGTAGTTCCCGGGGCGGGACAGGGGTCACAGATACGCAGTATTTT
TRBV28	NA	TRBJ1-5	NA	CASSLGLNSNQPQHF	TGTGCCAGCAGTTTAGGTCTTAATAGCAATCAGCCCCAGCATTTT
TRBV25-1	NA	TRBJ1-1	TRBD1	CASSRQGDTEAFF	TGTGCCAGCAGTCGTCAGGGGGACACTGAAGCTTTCTTT
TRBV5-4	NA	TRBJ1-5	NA	CASSLGGLMASPQHF	TGTGCCAGCAGCCTGGGGGGACTCATGGCAAGCCCCCAGCATTTT
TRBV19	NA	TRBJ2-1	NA	CASCSAPYNEQFF	TGTGCCAGTTGTTCAGCACCTTACAATGAGCAGTTCTTC
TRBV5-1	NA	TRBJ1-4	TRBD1	CASSLGQGNEKLFF	TGCGCCAGCAGCCTGGGACAGGGGAATGAAAAACTGTTTTTT
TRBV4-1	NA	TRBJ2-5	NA	CASSQGRGGTQETQYF	TGCGCCAGCAGCCAAGGCCGGGGCGGGACCCAAGAGACCCAGTACTTC
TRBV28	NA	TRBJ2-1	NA	CASSLDMDYNEQFF	TGTGCCAGCAGTTTAGATATGGACTACAATGAGCAGTTCTTC
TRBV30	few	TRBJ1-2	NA	CAWSTGGLNLEGYTF	TGTGCCTGGAGTACCGGGGGGCTAAATCTCGAGGGCTACACCTTC
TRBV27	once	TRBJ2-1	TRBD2	CASSHGTSGRTEQFF	TGTGCCAGCAGTCATGGGACTAGCGGGAGAACTGAGCAGTTCTTC
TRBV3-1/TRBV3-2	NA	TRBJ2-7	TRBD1	CASSQDYLDRGRSYEQYF	TGTGCCAGCAGCCAAGATTACCTTGACAGGGGCAGGTCCTACGAGCAGTACTTC
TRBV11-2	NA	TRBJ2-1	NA	CASSFPWGAYNEQFF	TGTGCCAGCAGCTTCCCTTGGGGAGCCTACAATGAGCAGTTCTTC
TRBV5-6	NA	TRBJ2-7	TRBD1	CASTTRGQKEQYF	TGTGCCAGCACAACCAGGGGGCAGAAAGAGCAGTACTTC
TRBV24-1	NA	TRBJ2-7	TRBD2	CATSPRGGAYEQYF	TGTGCCACCAGCCCCCGGGGGGGCGCCTACGAGCAGTACTTC
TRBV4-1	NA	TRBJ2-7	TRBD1	CASSPSFFRDRAHEQYF	TGCGCCAGCAGCCCAAGCTTTTTTCGGGACAGGGCCCACGAGCAGTACTTC
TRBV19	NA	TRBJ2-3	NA	CASSQGSRTDTQYF	TGTGCCAGTAGCCAGGGTTCCCGCACAGATACGCAGTATTTT
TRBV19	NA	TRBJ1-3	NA	CASSFQTGAGNTIYF	TGTGCCAGTAGTTTCCAGACAGGAGCTGGAAACACCATATATTTT
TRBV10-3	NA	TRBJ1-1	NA	CAIKVPEGEAFF	TGTGCCATCAAGGTCCCAGAGGGTGAAGCTTTCTTT
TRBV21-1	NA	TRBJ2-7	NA	CASSTATGQDSYEQYF	TGTGCCAGCAGCACCGCTACGGGACAGGACTCCTACGAGCAGTACTTC
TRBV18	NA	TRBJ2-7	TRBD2	CASCLADAYEQYF	TGTGCCAGCTGTCTAGCGGATGCCTACGAGCAGTACTTC
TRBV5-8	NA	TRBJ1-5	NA	CASSPTHYRYQPQHF	TGTGCCAGCAGCCCGACACATTATCGATATCAGCCCCAGCATTTT
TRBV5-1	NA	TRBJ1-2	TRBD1	CASTRDRAGNYGYTF	TGCGCCAGCACCCGGGACAGGGCGGGTAACTATGGCTACACCTTC
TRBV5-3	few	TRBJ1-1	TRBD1	CARSVDRGRVAFF	TGTGCCAGAAGCGTCGACAGGGGGCGCGTAGCTTTCTTT
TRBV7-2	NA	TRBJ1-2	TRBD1	CASSRTGVGYTF	TGTGCCAGCAGCCGGACAGGGGTCGGCTACACCTTC
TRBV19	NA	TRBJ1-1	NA	CASSIEVGTLSFF	TGTGCCAGTAGTATAGAAGTCGGAACGTTATCTTTCTTT
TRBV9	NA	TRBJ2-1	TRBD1	CASSAGQALYNEQFF	TGTGCCAGCAGCGCGGGACAGGCGCTCTACAATGAGCAGTTCTTC
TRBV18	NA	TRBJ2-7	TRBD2	CASSEYPTSGRAIVYEQYF	TGTGCCAGCTCGGAATACCCCACTAGCGGGAGGGCCATAGTCTACGAGCAGTACTTC